This T cell receptor beta chain originates from a study of cytomegalovirus exposure and HLA in healthy donors. This CDR3 has 16 residues. The germline V gene encodes CDR1 SGHRS and CDR2 YFSETQ. V was clipped by 3 bases and J by 6 bases; unmatched bases: 9. Comment on this clone: The target antigen is unknown.

PCR employed 60 Vbeta and 13 Jbeta primers. Libraries were prepared by immunoSEQ multiplex PCR; TCRdb keeps only in-frame clonotypes and omits some of them. This table has approximately 160,000 clones, roughly 80% appearing once. Study-wide points: Later work found that TCR association rates differed between HLA loci; DRB1 had the most and HLA-C the fewest. In terms of immune exposure information, only CMV serostatus was available. A prior analysis recorded that most TCR beta V segments were productive about 90% or about 30% of the time.

The sequenced material came from PBMCs. This chain uses TRBV5-1 with TRBJ2-4; 10 bases align to TRBD1. The origin of this receptor is a young man in good health and CMV-seropositive. CDR3 in DNA: TGCGCCAGCAGCTCGGGGGGGACAGGGGCGGGAAACATTCAGTACTTC. It yields the protein CASSSGGTGAGNIQYF.